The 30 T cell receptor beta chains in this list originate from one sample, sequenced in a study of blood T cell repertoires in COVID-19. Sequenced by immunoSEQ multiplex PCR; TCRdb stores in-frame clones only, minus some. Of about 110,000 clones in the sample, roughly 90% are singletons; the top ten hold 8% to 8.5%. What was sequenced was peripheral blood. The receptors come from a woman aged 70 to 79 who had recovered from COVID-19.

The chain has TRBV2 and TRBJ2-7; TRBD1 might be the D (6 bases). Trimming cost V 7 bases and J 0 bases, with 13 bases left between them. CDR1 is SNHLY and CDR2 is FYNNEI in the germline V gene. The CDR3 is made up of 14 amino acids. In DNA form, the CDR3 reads TGTGCCAGCACCGCGACGGACAGCTCCTACGAGCAGTACTTC. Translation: CASTATDSSYEQYF.

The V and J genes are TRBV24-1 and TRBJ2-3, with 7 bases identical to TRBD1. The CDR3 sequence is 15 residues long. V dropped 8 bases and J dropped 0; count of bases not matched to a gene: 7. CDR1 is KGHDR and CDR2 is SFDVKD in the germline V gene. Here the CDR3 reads CATMFGTASTDTQYF. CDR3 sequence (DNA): TGTGCCACCATGTTCGGGACAGCTAGCACAGATACGCAGTATTTT.

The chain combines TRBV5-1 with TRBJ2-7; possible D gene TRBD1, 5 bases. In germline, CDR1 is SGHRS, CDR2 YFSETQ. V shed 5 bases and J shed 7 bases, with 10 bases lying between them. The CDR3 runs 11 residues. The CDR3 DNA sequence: TGCGCCAGCAGTACAGGACAAGAGCAGTACTTC. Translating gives CASSTGQEQYF.

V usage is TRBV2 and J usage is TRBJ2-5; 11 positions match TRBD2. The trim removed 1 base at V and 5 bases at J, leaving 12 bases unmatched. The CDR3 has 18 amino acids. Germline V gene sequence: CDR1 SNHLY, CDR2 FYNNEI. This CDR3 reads CASSEGPSGGSLWETQYF. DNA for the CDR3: TGTGCCAGCAGTGAAGGGCCTAGCGGGGGGAGCCTCTGGGAGACCCAGTACTTC.

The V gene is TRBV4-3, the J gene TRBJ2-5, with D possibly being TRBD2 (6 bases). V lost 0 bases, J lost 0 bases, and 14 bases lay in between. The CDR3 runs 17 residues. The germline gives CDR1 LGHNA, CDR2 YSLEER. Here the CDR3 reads CASSQETVAAYQETQYF. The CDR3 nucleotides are TGCGCCAGCAGCCAAGAAACGGTAGCGGCCTACCAAGAGACCCAGTACTTC.

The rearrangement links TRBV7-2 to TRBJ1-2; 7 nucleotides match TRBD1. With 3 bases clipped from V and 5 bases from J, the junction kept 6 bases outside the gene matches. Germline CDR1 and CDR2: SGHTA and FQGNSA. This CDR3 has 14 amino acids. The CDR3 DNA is TGTGCCAGCAGCTTGCACCCGGGACAGTATGGCTACACCTTC. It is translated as CASSLHPGQYGYTF.

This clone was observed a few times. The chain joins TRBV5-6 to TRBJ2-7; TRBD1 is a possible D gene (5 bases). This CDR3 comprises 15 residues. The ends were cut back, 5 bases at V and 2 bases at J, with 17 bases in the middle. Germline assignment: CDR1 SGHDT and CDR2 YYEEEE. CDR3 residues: CASSSTEHYTYEQYF. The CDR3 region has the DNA TGTGCCAGCAGTTCGACAGAACACTACACCTACGAGCAGTACTTC.

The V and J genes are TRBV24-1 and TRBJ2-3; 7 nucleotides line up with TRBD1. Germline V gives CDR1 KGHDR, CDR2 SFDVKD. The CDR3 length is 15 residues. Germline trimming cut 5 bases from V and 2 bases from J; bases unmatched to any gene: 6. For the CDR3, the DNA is TGTGCCACCAGTGGTCCGGGACAGTCCACAGATACGCAGTATTTT. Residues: CATSGPGQSTDTQYF.

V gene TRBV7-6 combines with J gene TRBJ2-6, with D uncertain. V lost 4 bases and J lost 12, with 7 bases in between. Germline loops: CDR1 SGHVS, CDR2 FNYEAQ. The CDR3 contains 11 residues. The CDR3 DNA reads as TGTGCCAGCAGCTCAGAGGCCGTCCTGACTTTC. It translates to CASSSEAVLTF. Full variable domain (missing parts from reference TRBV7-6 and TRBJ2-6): GAGVSQSPRYKVTKRGQDVALRCDPISGHVSLYWYRQALGQGPEFLTYFNYEAQQDKSGLPNDRFSAERPEGSISTLTIQRTEQRDSAMYRCASSSEAVLTFGAGSRLTVL.

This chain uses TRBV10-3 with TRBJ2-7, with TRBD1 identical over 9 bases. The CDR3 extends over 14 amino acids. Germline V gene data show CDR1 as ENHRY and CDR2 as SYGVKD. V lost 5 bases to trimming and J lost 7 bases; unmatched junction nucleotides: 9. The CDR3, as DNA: TGTGCCATCAGTCTGACAGGGGGAGATCGAGAGCAGTACTTC. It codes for CAISLTGGDREQYF.

The DNA for the CDR3 is TGTGCCAGTAGAGTTACAGGGATGACCTATGGCTACACCTTC. Its protein product is CASRVTGMTYGYTF. The V gene is TRBV19, the J gene TRBJ1-2, with TRBD1 as a possible D gene (6 bases). V lost 6 bases and J 4 bases, leaving 15 bases between the germline ends. This CDR3 contains 14 residues. The germline V gene has CDR1 LNHDA and CDR2 SQIVND (reference sequence).

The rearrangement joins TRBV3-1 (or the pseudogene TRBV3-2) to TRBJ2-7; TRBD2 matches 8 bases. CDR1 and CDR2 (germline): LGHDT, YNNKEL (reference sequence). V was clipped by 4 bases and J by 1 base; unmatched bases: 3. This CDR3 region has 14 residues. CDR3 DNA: TGTGCCAGCAGCCTGGCGGGAGGTTCCTACGAGCAGTACTTC. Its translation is CASSLAGGSYEQYF.

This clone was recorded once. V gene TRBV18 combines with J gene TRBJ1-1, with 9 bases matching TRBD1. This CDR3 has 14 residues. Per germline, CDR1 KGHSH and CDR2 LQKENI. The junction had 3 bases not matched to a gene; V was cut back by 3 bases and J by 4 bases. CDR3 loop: CASSPTGGTTEAFF. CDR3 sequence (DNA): TGTGCCAGCTCACCGACAGGGGGAACCACTGAAGCTTTCTTT.

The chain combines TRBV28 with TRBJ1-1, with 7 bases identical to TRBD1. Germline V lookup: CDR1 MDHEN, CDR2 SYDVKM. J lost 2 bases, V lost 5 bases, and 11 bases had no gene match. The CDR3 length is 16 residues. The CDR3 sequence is CASSLRQGPSNTEAFF. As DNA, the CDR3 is TGTGCCAGCAGTCTGCGACAGGGCCCCTCTAACACTGAAGCTTTCTTT.

The CDR3 here is CASSLAGGPTDTQYF. The DNA for the CDR3 is TGCGCCAGCAGCTTGGCTGGAGGCCCCACAGATACGCAGTATTTT. The V gene is TRBV5-1, the J gene TRBJ2-3; tentative D call: TRBD2 (5 bases). With 0 bases removed from V and 2 bases from J, the gap between germline ends came to 10 bases. Per germline, CDR1 SGHRS and CDR2 YFSETQ. The CDR3 runs to 15 residues. Full variable domain (missing parts from reference TRBV5-1 and TRBJ2-3): KAGVTQTPRYLIKTRGQQVTLSCSPISGHRSVSWYQQTPGQGLQFLFEYFSETQRNKGNFPGRFSGRQFSNSRSEMNVSTLELGDSALYLCASSLAGGPTDTQYFGPGTRLTVL.

The CDR3 sequence: CATAPWTSGYQETQYF. Written as DNA, the CDR3 is TGTGCCACCGCCCCTTGGACTAGCGGGTACCAAGAGACCCAGTACTTC. This chain uses TRBV10-3 with TRBJ2-5; 11 bases are a match to TRBD2. V gave up 10 bases and J gave up 0 bases; unmatched junction bases: 10. The CDR3 runs 16 residues. Germline CDR1 and CDR2: ENHRY and SYGVKD.

The DNA of the CDR3 is TGCGCCAGCAGCCAAGATCTGTGGGGTGCGGGCGAGCAGTACTTC. This gives the protein CASSQDLWGAGEQYF. The rearrangement links TRBV4-1 to TRBJ2-7; the D gene is possibly TRBD2 (5 bases). Germline-derived CDR1 and CDR2 are MGHRA and YSYEKL. Between the trimmed V and J ends, which lost 0 bases and 6 bases, there was a span of 15 bases. The CDR3 extends over 15 amino acids.

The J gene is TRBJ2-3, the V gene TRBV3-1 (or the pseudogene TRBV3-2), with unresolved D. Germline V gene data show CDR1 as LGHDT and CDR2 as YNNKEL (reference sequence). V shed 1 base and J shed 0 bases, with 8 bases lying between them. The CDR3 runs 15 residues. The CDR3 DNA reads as TGTGCCAGCAGCCAAGGGCTAGGAAGCACAGATACGCAGTATTTT. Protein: CASSQGLGSTDTQYF.

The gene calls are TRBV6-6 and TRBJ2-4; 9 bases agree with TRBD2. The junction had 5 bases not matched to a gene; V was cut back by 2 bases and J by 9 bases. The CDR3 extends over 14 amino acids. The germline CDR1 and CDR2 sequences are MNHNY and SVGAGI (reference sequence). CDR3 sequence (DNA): TGTGCCAGCAGTTACGGCGGGAGGGATTTCATTCAGTACTTC. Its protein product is CASSYGGRDFIQYF.

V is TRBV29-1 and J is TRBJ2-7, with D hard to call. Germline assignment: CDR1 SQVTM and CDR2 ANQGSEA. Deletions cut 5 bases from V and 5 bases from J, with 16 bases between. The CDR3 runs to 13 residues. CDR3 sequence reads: CSVLGALTDEQYF. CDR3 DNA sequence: TGCAGCGTTTTGGGTGCTCTGACTGACGAGCAGTACTTC.

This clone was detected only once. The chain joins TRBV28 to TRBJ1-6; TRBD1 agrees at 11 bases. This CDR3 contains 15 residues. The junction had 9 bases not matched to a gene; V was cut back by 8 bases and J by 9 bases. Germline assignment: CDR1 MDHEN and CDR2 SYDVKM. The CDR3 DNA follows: TGTGCCAGCGTGGCCCCAGGGACAGGGGGTTCACCCCTCCACTTT. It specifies CASVAPGTGGSPLHF.

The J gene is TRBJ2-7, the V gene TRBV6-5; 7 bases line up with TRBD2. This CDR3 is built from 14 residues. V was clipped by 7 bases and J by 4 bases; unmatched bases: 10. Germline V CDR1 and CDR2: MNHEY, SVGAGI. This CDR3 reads CASKPSGDFYEQYF. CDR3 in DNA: TGTGCCAGCAAGCCCAGCGGGGACTTTTACGAGCAGTACTTC.

CDR3 amino acids: CASSPNTGGKTQYF. The CDR3 DNA reads TGCGCCAGCAGCCCGAATACAGGGGGCAAGACCCAGTACTTC. The rearrangement links TRBV5-1 to TRBJ2-5, with 9 bases aligning to TRBD1. The CDR3 runs 14 residues. V was pared by 4 bases and J by 6 bases, with 7 bases of the junction left unmatched. Germline CDR1 and CDR2: SGHRS and YFSETQ.

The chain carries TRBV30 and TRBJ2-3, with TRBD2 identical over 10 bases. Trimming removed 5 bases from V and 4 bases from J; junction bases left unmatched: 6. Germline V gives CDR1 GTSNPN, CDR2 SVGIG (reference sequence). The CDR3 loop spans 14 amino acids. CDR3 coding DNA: TGTGCCTGGGCAGTAGCGGGAGGTCCAGATACGCAGTATTTT. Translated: CAWAVAGGPDTQYF.

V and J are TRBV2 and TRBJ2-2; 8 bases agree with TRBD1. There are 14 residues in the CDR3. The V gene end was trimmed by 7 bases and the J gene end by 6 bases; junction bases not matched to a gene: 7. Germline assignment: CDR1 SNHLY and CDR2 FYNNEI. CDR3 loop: CASNRDRRSGELFF. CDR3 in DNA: TGTGCCAGCAATAGGGACAGGAGGTCCGGGGAGCTGTTTTTT.

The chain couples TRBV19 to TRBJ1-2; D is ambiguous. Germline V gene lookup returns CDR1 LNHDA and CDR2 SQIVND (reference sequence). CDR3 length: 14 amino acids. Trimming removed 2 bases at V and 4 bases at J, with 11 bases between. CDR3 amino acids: CASSITVWAYGYTF. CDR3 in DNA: TGTGCCAGTAGTATAACCGTCTGGGCCTATGGCTACACCTTC.

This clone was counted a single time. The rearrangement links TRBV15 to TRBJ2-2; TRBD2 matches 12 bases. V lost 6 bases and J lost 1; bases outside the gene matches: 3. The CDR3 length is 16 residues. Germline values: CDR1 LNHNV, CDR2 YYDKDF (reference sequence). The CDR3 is CATRSSGRGNTGELFF. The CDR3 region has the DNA TGTGCCACCAGATCTAGCGGGAGGGGGAACACCGGGGAGCTGTTTTTT.

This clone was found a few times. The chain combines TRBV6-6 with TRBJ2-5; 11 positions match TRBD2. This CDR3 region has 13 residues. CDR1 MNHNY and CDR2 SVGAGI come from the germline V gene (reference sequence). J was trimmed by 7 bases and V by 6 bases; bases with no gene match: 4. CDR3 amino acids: CASSPTSGVTQYF. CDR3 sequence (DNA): TGTGCCAGCAGCCCGACTAGCGGGGTGACCCAGTACTTC.

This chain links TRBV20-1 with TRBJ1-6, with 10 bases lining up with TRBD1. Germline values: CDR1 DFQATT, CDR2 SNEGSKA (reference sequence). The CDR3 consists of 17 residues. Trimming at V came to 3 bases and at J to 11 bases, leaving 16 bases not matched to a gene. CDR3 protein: CSASRGDRGVGGTPLHF. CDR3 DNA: TGCAGTGCTAGTCGCGGGGACAGGGGCGTAGGGGGGACACCCCTCCACTTT.

This chain's CDR3 is CATSDTSTGEETQYF. The CDR3 coding sequence is TGTGCCACCAGTGATACCTCAACGGGAGAAGAGACCCAGTACTTC. The chain uses TRBV24-1 and TRBJ2-5, with D tentatively TRBD2 (6 bases). Germline assignment: CDR1 KGHDR and CDR2 SFDVKD. This CDR3 has 15 amino acids. V lost 3 bases and J 3 bases, leaving 13 bases between the germline ends.